This TCR beta chain appears in the sequencing data of a study of blood T cell repertoires in COVID-19. Sequencing used immunoSEQ multiplex PCR; TCRdb keeps in-frame clones, though not all of them. The data show 30,000 to 45,000 clones, with approximately 88% seen just once and more than 7% held by the top ten. V lost 1 base, J lost 5 bases, and 11 bases stayed unmatched. The CDR3 runs to 18 residues. CDR1 MGHRA and CDR2 YSYEKL come from the germline V gene. The chain has TRBV4-1 and TRBJ2-1; 10 positions match TRBD1. The clonotype originates from a human donor in a cohort sampled during active COVID-19. Sequenced input: peripheral blood. CDR3 loop: CASSQARQGALRHNEQFF. CDR3 nucleotides: TGCGCCAGCAGCCAAGCGAGACAGGGGGCCTTGCGGCACAATGAGCAGTTCTTC.